The entry below gives a single TCR beta chain sequence along with its context. This clone was recorded only once. There is no known antigen for this receptor. No base-level quality is on record; no much larger clone is a single base apart. These data originate in a study of T cell changes during pregnancy in multiple sclerosis (dated by TCRdb to between 2019 and 2020). Background on the whole study: In women with multiple sclerosis, the researchers looked at how the T cell repertoire shifted as pregnancy progressed.

The method behind the library was the immunoSEQ multiplex PCR assay. This is the immuneACCESS table as TCRdb keeps it, with only in-frame sequences that have V and J called. A part of the clones is gone; compared with another copy, unresolved V genes explain less than half, and the rest is unexplained. This sample gives tens of thousands of clones in total; around 92% of them show up just once. Approximately 2.8% of the sample is taken by the ten largest. The germline V gene (reference sequence) specifies MNHEY as CDR1 and SMNVEV as CDR2. V has 8 bases trimmed and J has 1 base trimmed; junction bases matching no gene number 10. The CDR3 goes from the cysteine to the phenylalanine over 15 residues. This entry keeps only the CDR3 DNA: 45 bases, framed from base 1.

Recombination connected TRBV27 to TRBJ2-7; the junction holds 8 bases that match TRBD1. The sample consisted of peripheral blood, taken in the third trimester of pregnancy. The receptor was isolated from a female donor in good health, enrolled as a control in a pregnancy study. The CDR3 reads CASRVRQGASYEQYF. The DNA sequence reads TGTGCCAGCCGAGTCCGGCAGGGGGCATCCTACGAGCAGTACTTC.